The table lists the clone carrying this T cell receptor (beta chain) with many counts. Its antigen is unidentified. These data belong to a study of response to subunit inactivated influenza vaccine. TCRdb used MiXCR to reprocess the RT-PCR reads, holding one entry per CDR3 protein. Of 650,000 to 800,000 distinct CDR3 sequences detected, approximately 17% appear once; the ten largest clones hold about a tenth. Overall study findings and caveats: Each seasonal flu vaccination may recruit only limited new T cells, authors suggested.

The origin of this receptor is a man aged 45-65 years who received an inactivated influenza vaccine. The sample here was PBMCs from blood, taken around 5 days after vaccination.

The DNA for the CDR3 is TGTGCCAGCAGCGTACTAGAATCAACGGATACGCAGTATTTT. Protein product: CASSVLESTDTQYF. The chain is built from TRBV9 and TRBJ2-3; no clear D. V lost 1 base and J lost 6, with 12 bases in between. CDR3 length equals 14 residues. Looked up from germline, CDR1 is SGDLS and CDR2 is YYNGEE.